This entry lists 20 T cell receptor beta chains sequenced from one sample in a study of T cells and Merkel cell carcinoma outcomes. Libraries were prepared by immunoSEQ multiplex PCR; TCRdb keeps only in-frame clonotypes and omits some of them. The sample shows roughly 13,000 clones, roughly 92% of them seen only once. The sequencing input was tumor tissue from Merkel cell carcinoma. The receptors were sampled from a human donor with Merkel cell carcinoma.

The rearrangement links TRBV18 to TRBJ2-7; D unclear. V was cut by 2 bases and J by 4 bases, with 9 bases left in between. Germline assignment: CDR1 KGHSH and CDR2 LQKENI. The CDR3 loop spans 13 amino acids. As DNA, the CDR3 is TGTGCCAGCTCACCAAACCCAGGTTACGAGCAGTACTTC. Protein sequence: CASSPNPGYEQYF.

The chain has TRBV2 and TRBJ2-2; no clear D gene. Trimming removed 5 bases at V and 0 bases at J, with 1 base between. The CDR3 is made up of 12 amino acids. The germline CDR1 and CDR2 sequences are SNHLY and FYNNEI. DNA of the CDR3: TGTGCCAGCAGTTCGAACACCGGGGAGCTGTTTTTT. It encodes CASSSNTGELFF. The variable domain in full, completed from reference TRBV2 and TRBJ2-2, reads EPEVTQTPSHQVTQMGQEVILRCVPISNHLYFYWYRQILGQKVEFLVSFYNNEISEKSEIFDDQFSVERPDGSNFTLKIRSTKLEDSAMYFCASSSNTGELFFGEGSRLTVL.

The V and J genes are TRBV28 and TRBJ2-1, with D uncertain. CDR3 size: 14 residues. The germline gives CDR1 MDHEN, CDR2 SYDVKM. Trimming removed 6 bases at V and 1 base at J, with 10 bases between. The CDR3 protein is CASRPGGSYNEQFF. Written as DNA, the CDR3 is TGTGCCAGCAGACCGGGTGGGTCCTACAATGAGCAGTTCTTC.

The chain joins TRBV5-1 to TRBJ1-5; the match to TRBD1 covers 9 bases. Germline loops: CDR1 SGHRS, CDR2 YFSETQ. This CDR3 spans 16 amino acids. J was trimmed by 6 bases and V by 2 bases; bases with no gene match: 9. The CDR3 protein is CASSLSGTGLGQPQHF. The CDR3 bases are TGCGCCAGCAGCTTATCCGGGACAGGGCTGGGTCAGCCCCAGCATTTT.

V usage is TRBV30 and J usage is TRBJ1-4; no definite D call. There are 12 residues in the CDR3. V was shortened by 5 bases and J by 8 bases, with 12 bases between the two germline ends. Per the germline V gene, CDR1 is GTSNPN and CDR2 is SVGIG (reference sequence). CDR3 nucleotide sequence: TGTGCCTGGTACAACAGTGACGAAAAACTGTTTTTT. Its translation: CAWYNSDEKLFF.

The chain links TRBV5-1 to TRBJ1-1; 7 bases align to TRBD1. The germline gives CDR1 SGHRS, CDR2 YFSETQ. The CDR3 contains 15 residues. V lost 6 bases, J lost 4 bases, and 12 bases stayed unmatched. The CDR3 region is CASTGTDPFGTEAFF. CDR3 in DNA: TGCGCCAGCACCGGGACAGACCCTTTCGGCACTGAAGCTTTCTTT.

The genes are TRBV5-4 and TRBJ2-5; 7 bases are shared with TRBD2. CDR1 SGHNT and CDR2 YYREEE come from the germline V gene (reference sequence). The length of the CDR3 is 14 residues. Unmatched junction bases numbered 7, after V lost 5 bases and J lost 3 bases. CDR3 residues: CASSRGGGEETQYF. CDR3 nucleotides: TGTGCCAGCAGTAGGGGTGGGGGGGAAGAGACCCAGTACTTC.

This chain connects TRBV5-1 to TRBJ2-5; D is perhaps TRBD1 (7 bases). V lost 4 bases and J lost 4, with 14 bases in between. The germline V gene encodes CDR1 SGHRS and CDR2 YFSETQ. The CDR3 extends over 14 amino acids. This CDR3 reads CASSPDRRAETQYF. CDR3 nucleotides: TGCGCCAGCAGCCCGGACAGGAGGGCAGAGACCCAGTACTTC.

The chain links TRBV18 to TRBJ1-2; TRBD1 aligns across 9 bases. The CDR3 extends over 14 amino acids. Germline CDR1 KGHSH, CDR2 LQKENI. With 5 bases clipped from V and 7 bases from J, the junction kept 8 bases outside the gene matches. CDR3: CASSKGQGGPGYTF. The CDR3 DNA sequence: TGTGCCAGCTCAAAGGGACAGGGAGGGCCTGGCTACACCTTC. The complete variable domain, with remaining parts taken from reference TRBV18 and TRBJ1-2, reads NAGVMQNPRHLVRRRGQEARLRCSPMKGHSHVYWYRQLPEEGLKFMVYLQKENIIDESGMPKERFSAEFPKEGPSILRIQQVVRGDSAAYFCASSKGQGGPGYTFGSGTRLTVV.

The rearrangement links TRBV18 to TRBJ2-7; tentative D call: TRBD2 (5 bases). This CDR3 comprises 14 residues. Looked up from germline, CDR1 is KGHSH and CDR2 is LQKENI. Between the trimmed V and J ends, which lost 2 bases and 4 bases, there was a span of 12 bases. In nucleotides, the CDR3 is TGTGCCAGCTCACCAACTAGTCGGAGATACGAGCAGTACTTC. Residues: CASSPTSRRYEQYF.

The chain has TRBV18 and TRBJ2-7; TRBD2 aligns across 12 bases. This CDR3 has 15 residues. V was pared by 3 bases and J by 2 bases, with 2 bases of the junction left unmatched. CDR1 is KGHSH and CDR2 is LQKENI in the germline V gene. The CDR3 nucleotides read TGTGCCAGCTCACCCACTAGCGGGGGGACCTACGAGCAGTACTTC. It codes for CASSPTSGGTYEQYF.

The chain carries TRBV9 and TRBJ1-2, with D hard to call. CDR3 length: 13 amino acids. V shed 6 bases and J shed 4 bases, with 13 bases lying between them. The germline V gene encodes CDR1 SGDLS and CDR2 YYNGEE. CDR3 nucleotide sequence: TGTGCCAGCACCCAGGACGGATTCTATGGCTACACCTTC. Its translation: CASTQDGFYGYTF. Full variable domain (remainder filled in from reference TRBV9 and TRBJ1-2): DSGVTQTPKHLITATGQRVTLRCSPRSGDLSVYWYQQSLDQGLQFLIQYYNGEERAKGNILERFSAQQFPDLHSELNLSSLELGDSALYFCASTQDGFYGYTFGSGTRLTVV.

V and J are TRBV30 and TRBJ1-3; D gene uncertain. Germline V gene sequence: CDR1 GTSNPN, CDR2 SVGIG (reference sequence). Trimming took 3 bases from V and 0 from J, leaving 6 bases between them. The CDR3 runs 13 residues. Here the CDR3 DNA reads TGTGCCTGGAGACAGCCCTCTGGAAACACCATATATTTT. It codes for CAWRQPSGNTIYF. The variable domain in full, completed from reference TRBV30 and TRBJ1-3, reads SQTIHQWPATLVQPVGSPLSLECTVEGTSNPNLYWYRQAAGRGLQLLFYSVGIGQISSEVPQNLSASRPQDRQFILSSKKLLLSDSGFYLCAWRQPSGNTIYFGEGSWLTVV.

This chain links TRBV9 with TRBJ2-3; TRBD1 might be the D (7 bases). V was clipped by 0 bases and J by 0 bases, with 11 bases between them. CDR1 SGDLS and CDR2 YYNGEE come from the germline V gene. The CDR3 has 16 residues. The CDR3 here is CASSVGGDSSTDTQYF. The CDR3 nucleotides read TGTGCCAGCAGCGTAGGGGGGGACAGCAGCACAGATACGCAGTATTTT. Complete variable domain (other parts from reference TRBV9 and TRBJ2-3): DSGVTQTPKHLITATGQRVTLRCSPRSGDLSVYWYQQSLDQGLQFLIQYYNGEERAKGNILERFSAQQFPDLHSELNLSSLELGDSALYFCASSVGGDSSTDTQYFGPGTRLTVL.

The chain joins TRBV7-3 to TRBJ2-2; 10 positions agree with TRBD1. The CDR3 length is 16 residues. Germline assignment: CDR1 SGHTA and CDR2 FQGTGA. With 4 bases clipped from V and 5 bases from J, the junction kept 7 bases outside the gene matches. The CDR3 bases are TGTGCCAGCAGCTCAGGGACAGGGGTTAATACCGGGGAGCTGTTTTTT. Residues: CASSSGTGVNTGELFF.

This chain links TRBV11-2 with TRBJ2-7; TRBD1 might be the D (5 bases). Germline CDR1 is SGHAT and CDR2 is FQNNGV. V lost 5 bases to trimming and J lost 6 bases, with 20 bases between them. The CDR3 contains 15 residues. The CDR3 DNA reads TGTGCCAGCAGCCCATACAGGTCCCCAGGAATCGAGCAGTACTTC. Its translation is CASSPYRSPGIEQYF.

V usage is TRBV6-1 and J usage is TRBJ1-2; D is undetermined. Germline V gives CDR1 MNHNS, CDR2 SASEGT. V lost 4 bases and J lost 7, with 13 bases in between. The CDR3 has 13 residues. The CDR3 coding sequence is TGTGCCAGCAGTGGATACCGGGCCGGTGGCTACACCTTC. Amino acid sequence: CASSGYRAGGYTF.

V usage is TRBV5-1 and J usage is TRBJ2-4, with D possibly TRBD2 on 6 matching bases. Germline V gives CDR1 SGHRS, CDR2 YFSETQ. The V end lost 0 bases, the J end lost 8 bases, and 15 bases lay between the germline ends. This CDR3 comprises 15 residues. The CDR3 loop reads CASSLVTDGEDIQYF. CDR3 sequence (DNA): TGCGCCAGCAGCTTGGTAACGGACGGGGAGGACATTCAGTACTTC.

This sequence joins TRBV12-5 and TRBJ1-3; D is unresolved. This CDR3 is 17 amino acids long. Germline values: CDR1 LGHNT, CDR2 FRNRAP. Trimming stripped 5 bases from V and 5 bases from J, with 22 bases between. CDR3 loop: CASGPSILRAMRNTIYF. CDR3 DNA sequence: TGTGCTAGTGGTCCCAGTATCCTCCGGGCCATGCGAAACACCATATATTTT.

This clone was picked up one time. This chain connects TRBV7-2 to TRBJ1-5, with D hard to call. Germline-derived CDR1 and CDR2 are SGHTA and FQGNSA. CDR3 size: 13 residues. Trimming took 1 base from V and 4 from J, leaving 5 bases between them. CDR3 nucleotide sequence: TGTGCCAGCAGCTTAGATGGTAATCAGCCCCAGCATTTT. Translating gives CASSLDGNQPQHF.